This T cell receptor (beta chain) is drawn from a study of T cells after yellow fever vaccination. TCRdb re-called the 5' RACE reads with MiXCR, one entry per CDR3 protein. The sample holds a few hundred thousand distinct CDR3 sequences, around 7% seen once. In its sample, this clonotype was seen a few times. CDR3 length: 15 residues. Germline V lookup: CDR1 SGHTA, CDR2 FQGNSA. J was trimmed by 2 bases and V by 7 bases; bases with no gene match: 10. The clonotype was recovered from a man younger than 40 who received the YFV17D yellow fever vaccine. The chain links TRBV7-2 to TRBJ2-7, with 8 nucleotides matching TRBD2. This material consisted of CD4+ T cells sorted from PBMCs, taken 15 days after the yellow fever booster vaccination. The CDR3 region has the DNA TGTGCCAGCACCTCAAGAGGGACTAGTCCCTACGAGCAGTACTTC. Encoded protein: CASTSRGTSPYEQYF.